This paragraph covers one T cell receptor beta chain sequence. TCRdb's table, derived via immunoSEQ multiplex PCR, lists solely in-frame clones and lacks some. In the table there are around 160,000 clones, around 85% of which are singletons. This sample was taken from a study of blood T cell repertoires in COVID-19. Whole-study context: Sites in the United States, Italy and Spain provided acute and convalescent COVID-19 samples.

This CDR3 contains 13 residues. The V gene lost 4 bases and the J gene lost 6 bases, with 11 bases spanning the gap. Germline V gene lookup returns CDR1 SGHDN and CDR2 FVKESK. This rearrangement joins TRBV14 to TRBJ2-3; D call uncertain. The sequence derives from a woman in her forties with active or convalescent COVID-19. Source material: peripheral blood. CDR3 in amino acids: CASSPGYGDTQYF. CDR3 DNA: TGTGCCAGCAGCCCCGGATACGGGGATACGCAGTATTTT.